A single T cell receptor beta chain is shown here with its context. Its target is unknown. The entry originates in a study of OX40 agonist ivuxolimab in advanced cancers. Study-level information: An agonistic human IgG2 monoclonal antibody against OX40 (CD134) was given.

The CDR3 contains 15 residues. CDR1 and CDR2 from the germline V gene are ENHRY and SYGVKD. J gave up 5 bases and V 2 bases, and 3 bases lay outside the gene matches. Study-wide points: CD4+ and CD8+ blood T cells expanded clonally by week 6 at 0.1 to 3.0 mg/kg. Antigen specificity of clonally expanded peripheral T cells was not established.

Data came from immunoSEQ multiplex PCR; TCRdb stores just in-frame clones and leaves some out. Found here are tens of thousands of clones, 87% of them singletons; the top ten hold 0.24%. The sample here was CD4+ or CD8+ T cells sorted from blood, taken in a trial of the OX40 agonist ivuxolimab. The origin of this receptor is an adult with an advanced solid tumor such as melanoma, head and neck, liver or kidney cancer. The J gene is TRBJ2-1, the V gene TRBV10-3; TRBD2 matches 10 bases. DNA for the CDR3: TGTGCCATCAGTGAGGGACTAGCGGTAGACAATGAGCAGTTCTTC. This gives the protein CAISEGLAVDNEQFF.